This T cell receptor beta chain was profiled in a study of T cells in Graves' hyperthyroidism and ophthalmopathy. Ophthalmopathy cases scored 3 or more on the Clinical Activity Score and 4 or more on NOSPECS grade, with duration below 3 months. Diagnosis relied on clinical symptoms, serum thyroxine and TRAb, thyroid ultrasound and orbital computed tomography. Study observations and caveats: In the blood, most expanded thyroid clonotypes above 0.001 appeared as well. A 13 V-J signature model discriminated ophthalmopathy versus stable hyperthyroidism.

This clonotype was counted at least ten times. Its antigen remains unknown. Amplified TCR beta CDR3 regions came from RNA transcripts. An initial round of RT-PCR targeting the TCR CDR3 relied on the HTBI primer set. TCRdb fed the multiplex PCR reads into MiXCR, producing one record per CDR3 protein. The data show under 250,000 distinct CDR3 sequences, around 25% seen once. Germline V gives CDR1 LGHNT, CDR2 FRNRAP. This CDR3 region has 12 residues. V was cut by 5 bases and J by 6 bases, with 7 bases left in between. V gene TRBV12-5 combines with J gene TRBJ2-2, with D unresolved. This clonotype was sampled from a woman aged 40-49 years with Graves' ophthalmopathy. The sequencing input was blood. The CDR3 reads CASGTRPGELFF. For the CDR3, the DNA is TGTGCTAGTGGTACCCGGCCCGGGGAGCTGTTTTTT.